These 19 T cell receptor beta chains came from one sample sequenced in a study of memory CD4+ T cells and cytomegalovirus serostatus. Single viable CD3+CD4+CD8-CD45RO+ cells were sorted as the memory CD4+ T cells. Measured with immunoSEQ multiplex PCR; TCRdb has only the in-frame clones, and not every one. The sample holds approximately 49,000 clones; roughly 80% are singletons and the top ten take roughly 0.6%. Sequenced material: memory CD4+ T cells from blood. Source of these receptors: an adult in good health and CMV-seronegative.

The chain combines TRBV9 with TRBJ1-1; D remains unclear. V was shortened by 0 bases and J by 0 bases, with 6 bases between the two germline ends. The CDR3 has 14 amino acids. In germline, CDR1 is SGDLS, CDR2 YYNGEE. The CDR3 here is CASSVDSMNTEAFF. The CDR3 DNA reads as TGTGCCAGCAGCGTAGACAGCATGAACACTGAAGCTTTCTTT.

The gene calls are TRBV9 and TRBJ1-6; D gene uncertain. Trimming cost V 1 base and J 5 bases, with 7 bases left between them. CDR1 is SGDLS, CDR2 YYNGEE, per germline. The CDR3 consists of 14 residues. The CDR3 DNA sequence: TGTGCCAGCAGCGTAACCCCCCATAATTCACCCCTCCACTTT. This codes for CASSVTPHNSPLHF.

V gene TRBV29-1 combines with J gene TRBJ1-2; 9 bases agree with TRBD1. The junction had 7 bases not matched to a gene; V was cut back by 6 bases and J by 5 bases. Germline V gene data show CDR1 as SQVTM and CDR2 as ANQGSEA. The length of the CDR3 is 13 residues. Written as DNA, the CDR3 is TGCAGCGTCCTCGTGGGACAGGGTTATGGCTACACCTTC. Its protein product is CSVLVGQGYGYTF.

CDR3 sequence reads: CASSSGTTQETQYF. CDR3 in DNA: TGTGCCAGCAGTTCCGGGACTACCCAAGAGACCCAGTACTTC. The V gene is TRBV7-9, the J gene TRBJ2-5; 7 nucleotides match TRBD2. Germline CDR1 is SEHNR and CDR2 is FQNEAQ (reference sequence). V was pared by 6 bases and J by 1 base, with 5 bases of the junction left unmatched. This CDR3 region has 14 residues.

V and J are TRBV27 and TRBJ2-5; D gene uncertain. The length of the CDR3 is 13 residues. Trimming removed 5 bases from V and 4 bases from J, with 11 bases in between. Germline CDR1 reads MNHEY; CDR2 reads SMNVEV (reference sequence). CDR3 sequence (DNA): TGTGCCAGCAGTCCCGTAGCCAGAGAGACCCAGTACTTC. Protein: CASSPVARETQYF.

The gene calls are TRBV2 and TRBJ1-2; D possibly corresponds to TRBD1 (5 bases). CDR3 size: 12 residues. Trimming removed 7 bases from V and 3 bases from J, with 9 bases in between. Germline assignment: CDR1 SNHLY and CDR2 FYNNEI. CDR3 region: CASNQGYYGYTF. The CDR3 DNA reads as TGTGCCAGCAATCAGGGATACTATGGCTACACCTTC.

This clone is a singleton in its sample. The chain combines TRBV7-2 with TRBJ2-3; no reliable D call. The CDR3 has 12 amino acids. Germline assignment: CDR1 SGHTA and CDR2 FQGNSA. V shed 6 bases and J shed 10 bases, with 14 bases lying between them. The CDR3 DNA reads TGTGCCAGCAGTGAAAAGCCCCCTTCGCAGTATTTT. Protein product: CASSEKPPSQYF.

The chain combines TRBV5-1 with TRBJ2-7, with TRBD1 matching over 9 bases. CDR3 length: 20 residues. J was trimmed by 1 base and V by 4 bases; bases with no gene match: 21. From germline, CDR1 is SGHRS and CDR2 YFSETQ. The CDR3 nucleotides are TGCGCCAGCAGCCACCGGCGGACAGGGGCCCTCGGGAGAGTGTCCTACGAGCAGTACTTC. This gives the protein CASSHRRTGALGRVSYEQYF.

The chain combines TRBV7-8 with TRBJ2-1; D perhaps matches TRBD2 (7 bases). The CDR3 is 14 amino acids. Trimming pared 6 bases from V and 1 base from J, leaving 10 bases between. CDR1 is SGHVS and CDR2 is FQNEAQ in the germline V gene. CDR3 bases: TGTGCCAGCAGAGGGGGAGGGTCCTACAATGAGCAGTTCTTC. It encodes CASRGGGSYNEQFF. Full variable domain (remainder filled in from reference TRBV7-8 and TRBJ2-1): GAGVSQSPRYKVAKRGQDVALRCDPISGHVSLFWYQQALGQGPEFLTYFQNEAQLDKSGLPSDRFFAERPEGSVSTLKIQRTQQEDSAVYLCASRGGGSYNEQFFGPGTRLTVL.

Here the CDR3 reads CASSPSTDSYNEQFF. For the CDR3, the DNA is TGTGCCAGCTCACCATCCACAGATTCCTACAATGAGCAGTTCTTC. The chain is built from TRBV18 and TRBJ2-1; D call uncertain. V dropped 2 bases and J dropped 1 base, with 9 bases sitting between them. The CDR3 consists of 15 residues. Germline V gene data show CDR1 as KGHSH and CDR2 as LQKENI.

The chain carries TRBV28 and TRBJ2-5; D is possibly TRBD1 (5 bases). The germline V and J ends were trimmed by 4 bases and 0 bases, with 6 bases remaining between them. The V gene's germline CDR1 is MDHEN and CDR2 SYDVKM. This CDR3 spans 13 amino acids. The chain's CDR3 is CASSSGYQETQYF. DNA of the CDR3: TGTGCCAGCAGTTCAGGGTACCAAGAGACCCAGTACTTC.

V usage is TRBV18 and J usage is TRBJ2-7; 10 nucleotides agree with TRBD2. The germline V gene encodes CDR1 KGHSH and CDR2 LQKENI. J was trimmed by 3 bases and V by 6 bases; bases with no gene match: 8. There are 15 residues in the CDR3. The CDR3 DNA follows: TGTGCCAGCTCTCGGAGCGGGGGGGTTAACTACGAGCAGTACTTC. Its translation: CASSRSGGVNYEQYF.

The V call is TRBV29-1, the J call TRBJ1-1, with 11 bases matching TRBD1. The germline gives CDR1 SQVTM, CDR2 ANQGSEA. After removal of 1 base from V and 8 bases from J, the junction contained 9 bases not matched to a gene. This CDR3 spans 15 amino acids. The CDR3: CSVEVWGQGVLEAFF. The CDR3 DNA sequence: TGCAGCGTTGAAGTATGGGGACAGGGGGTCCTCGAAGCTTTCTTT.

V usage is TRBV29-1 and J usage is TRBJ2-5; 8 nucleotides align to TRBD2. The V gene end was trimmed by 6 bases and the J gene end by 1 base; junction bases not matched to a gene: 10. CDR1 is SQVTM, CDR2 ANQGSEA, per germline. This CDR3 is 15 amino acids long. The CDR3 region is CSVEGGLGPQETQYF. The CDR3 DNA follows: TGCAGCGTCGAGGGGGGACTAGGCCCCCAAGAGACCCAGTACTTC.

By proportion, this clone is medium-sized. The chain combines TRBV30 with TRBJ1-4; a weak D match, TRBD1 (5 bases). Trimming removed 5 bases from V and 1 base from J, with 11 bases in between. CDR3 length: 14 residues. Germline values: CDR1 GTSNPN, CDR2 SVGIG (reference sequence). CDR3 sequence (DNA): TGTGCCTGGGGGGGAGTTGGAACTAATGAAAAACTGTTTTTT. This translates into CAWGGVGTNEKLFF. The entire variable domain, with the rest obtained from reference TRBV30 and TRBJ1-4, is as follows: SQTIHQWPATLVQPVGSPLSLECTVEGTSNPNLYWYRQAAGRGLQLLFYSVGIGQISSEVPQNLSASRPQDRQFILSSKKLLLSDSGFYLCAWGGVGTNEKLFFGSGTQLSVL.

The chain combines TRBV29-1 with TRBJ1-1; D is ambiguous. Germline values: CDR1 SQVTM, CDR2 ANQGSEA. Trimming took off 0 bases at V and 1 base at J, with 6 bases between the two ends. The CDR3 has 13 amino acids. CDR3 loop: CSVEEGGNTEAFF. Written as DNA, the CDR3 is TGCAGCGTTGAAGAGGGCGGGAACACTGAAGCTTTCTTT.

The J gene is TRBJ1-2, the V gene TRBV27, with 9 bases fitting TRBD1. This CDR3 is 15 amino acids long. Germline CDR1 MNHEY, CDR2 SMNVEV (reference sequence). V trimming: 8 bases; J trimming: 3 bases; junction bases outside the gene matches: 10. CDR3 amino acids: CASYAGTGIDYGYTF. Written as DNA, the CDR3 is TGTGCCAGCTACGCCGGGACAGGGATCGACTATGGCTACACCTTC.

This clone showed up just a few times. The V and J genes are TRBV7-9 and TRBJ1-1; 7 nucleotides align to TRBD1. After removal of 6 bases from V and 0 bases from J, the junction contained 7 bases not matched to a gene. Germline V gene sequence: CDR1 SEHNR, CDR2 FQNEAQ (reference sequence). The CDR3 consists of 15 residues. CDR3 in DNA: TGTGCCAGCAGGCCAAAAGACAGGGTGAACACTGAAGCTTTCTTT. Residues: CASRPKDRVNTEAFF.

This chain's CDR3 is CASSEGQPYEQYF. The CDR3 DNA reads TGTGCCAGCAGTGAAGGACAGCCCTACGAGCAGTACTTC. The chain couples TRBV6-1 to TRBJ2-7, with D perhaps TRBD1 (5 bases). V was pared by 1 base and J by 2 bases, with 6 bases between. Germline CDR1 MNHNS, CDR2 SASEGT. CDR3 size: 13 residues.